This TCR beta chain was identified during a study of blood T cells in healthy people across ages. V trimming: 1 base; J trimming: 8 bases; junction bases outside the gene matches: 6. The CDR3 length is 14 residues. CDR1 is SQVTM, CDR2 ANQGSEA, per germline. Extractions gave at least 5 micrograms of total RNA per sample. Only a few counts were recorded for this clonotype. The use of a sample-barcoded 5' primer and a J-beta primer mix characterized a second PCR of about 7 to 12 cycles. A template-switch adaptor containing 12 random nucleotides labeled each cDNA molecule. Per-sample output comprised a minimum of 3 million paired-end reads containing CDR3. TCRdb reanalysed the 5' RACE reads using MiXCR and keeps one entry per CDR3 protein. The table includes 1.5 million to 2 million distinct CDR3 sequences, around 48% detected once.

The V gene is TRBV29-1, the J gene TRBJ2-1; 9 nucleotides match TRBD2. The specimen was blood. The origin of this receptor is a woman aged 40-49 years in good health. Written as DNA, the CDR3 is TGCAGCGTTGAAGCCCGACTAGCGGACGATGAGCAGTTCTTC. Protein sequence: CSVEARLADDEQFF.